Below, 13 T cell receptor beta chains from the same sample are listed, as sequenced in a study of blood T cells in healthy people across ages. Through a sample-barcoded 5' primer and a J-beta primer mix, a second PCR was run for roughly 7 to 11 cycles. From the 5' RACE reads, TCRdb called clonotypes with MiXCR, one entry per CDR3 protein. The sample shows about 720,000 distinct CDR3 sequences, 22% of them seen only once. Sequenced material: blood. These TCRs come from a man aged 65 to 79 in good health.

This chain connects TRBV5-1 to TRBJ1-2; the D is unclear. This CDR3 region has 14 residues. Germline CDR1 and CDR2: SGHRS and YFSETQ. Trimming shortened V by 0 bases and J by 4 bases, and 10 bases separated the two germline ends. The CDR3: CASSLEVQTYGYTF. The CDR3 DNA follows: TGCGCCAGCAGCTTGGAGGTACAGACCTATGGCTACACCTTC.

The table lists this clonotype with many counts. The V gene is TRBV29-1, the J gene TRBJ2-5; D call uncertain. The closer fit of TRBJ2-7 to the DNA end suggests the J call may be wrong. The CDR3 spans 13 residues. CDR1 SQVTM and CDR2 ANQGSEA come from the germline V gene. The CDR3 reads CSVVSGFAYEQYF. The CDR3 DNA reads TGCAGCGTTGTTTCCGGGTTCGCCTACGAGCAGTACTTC.

The rearrangement links TRBV29-1 to TRBJ2-7; unclear D gene. Germline loops: CDR1 SQVTM, CDR2 ANQGSEA. The ends were cut back, 8 bases at V and 0 bases at J, with 11 bases in the middle. There are 12 residues in the CDR3. The DNA of the CDR3 is TGCAGCCACCAGCCAAGCTCCTACGAGCAGTACTTC. Its translation: CSHQPSSYEQYF.

This clonotype was picked up a small number of times. The rearrangement links TRBV28 to TRBJ1-6; the D is unclear. Germline assignment: CDR1 MDHEN and CDR2 SYDVKM. Trimming took off 3 bases at V and 5 bases at J, with 8 bases between the two ends. The CDR3 covers 14 residues. The CDR3 DNA sequence: TGTGCCAGCAGTTTGGTCCAGGATAATTCACCCCTCCACTTT. Translation: CASSLVQDNSPLHF.

This clonotype was counted at least ten times. The rearrangement uses TRBV5-1 and TRBJ1-1, with a tentative D call TRBD1 (6 bases). The germline V gene encodes CDR1 SGHRS and CDR2 YFSETQ. The CDR3 consists of 15 residues. V was shortened by 0 bases and J by 5 bases, with 14 bases between the two germline ends. The CDR3 reads CASSLAIGGRTEAFF. In DNA, the CDR3 is TGCGCCAGCAGCTTGGCCATCGGGGGCCGGACTGAAGCTTTCTTT.

This clonotype was detected only a few times. V gene TRBV5-1 combines with J gene TRBJ2-5; TRBD2 matches 7 bases. TRBJ2-1 matches the DNA end more closely, so the J call is doubtful. The germline V gene encodes CDR1 SGHRS and CDR2 YFSETQ. The CDR3 is 14 residues long. CDR3 protein: CASSWEGRTGEQFF. The CDR3 nucleotides are TGCGCCAGCAGTTGGGAGGGAAGAACGGGTGAGCAGTTCTTC.

The gene calls are TRBV15 and TRBJ2-6; D gene unclear. The CDR3 runs 17 residues. V was shortened by 1 base and J by 0 bases, with 10 bases between the two germline ends. CDR1 is LNHNV, CDR2 YYDKDF, per germline (reference sequence). Written as DNA, the CDR3 is TGTGCCACCAGCAGAGGGTTACGCACCTCTGGGGCCAACGTCCTGACTTTC. It yields the protein CATSRGLRTSGANVLTF. The variable domain in full, completed from reference TRBV15 and TRBJ2-6, reads DAMVIQNPRYQVTQFGKPVTLSCSQTLNHNVMYWYQQKSSQAPKLLFHYYDKDFNNEADTPDNFQSRRPNTSFCFLDIRSPGLGDTAMYLCATSRGLRTSGANVLTFGAGSRLTVL.

The chain joins TRBV12-3 or TRBV12-4 to TRBJ2-2; tentatively, D is TRBD1 (6 bases). The CDR3 covers 15 residues. Trimming stripped 3 bases from V and 7 bases from J, with 15 bases between. This CDR3 is CASSFSNRADGELFF. Written as DNA, the CDR3 is TGTGCCAGCAGTTTCAGCAACAGGGCGGACGGGGAGCTGTTTTTT.

The table lists this clonotype with a few counts. This chain connects TRBV5-1 to TRBJ2-1, with 13 bases identical to TRBD2. J gave up 5 bases and V 5 bases, and 4 bases lay outside the gene matches. The germline V gene encodes CDR1 SGHRS and CDR2 YFSETQ. This CDR3 is 15 amino acids long. CDR3 DNA: TGCGCCAGCAGGGAGGGGACTAGCGGGAACAATGAGCAGTTCTTC. Its protein is CASREGTSGNNEQFF.

This clonotype was recorded a few times. The chain joins TRBV20-1 to TRBJ2-3, with TRBD2 identical over 9 bases. The CDR3 length is 16 residues. Losses at the gene ends were 4 bases for V and 4 bases for J; bases not matched to a gene: 12. Germline CDR1 is DFQATT and CDR2 is SNEGSKA (reference sequence). CDR3 protein: CSATDPAGGPPDTQYF. CDR3 bases: TGCAGTGCTACCGACCCGGCGGGGGGGCCCCCAGATACGCAGTATTTT.

This clonotype was picked up one time. The chain uses TRBV20-1 and TRBJ2-3, with 11 positions matching TRBD2. The CDR3 totals 17 residues. V shed 6 bases, J shed 2 bases, and the junction held 13 bases outside the gene matches. Germline assignment: CDR1 DFQATT and CDR2 SNEGSKA (reference sequence). CDR3 coding DNA: TGCAGTGCAGGAACTAGCGGGAGAAACCCCCACACAGATACGCAGTATTTT. It is translated as CSAGTSGRNPHTDTQYF.

DNA of the CDR3: TGCAGCGGACAGGGAGGCGAGACCCAGTACTTC. It codes for CSGQGGETQYF. This chain connects TRBV29-1 to TRBJ2-5; D is possibly TRBD1 (7 bases). V was cut by 7 bases and J by 5 bases, with 11 bases left in between. The CDR3 has 11 amino acids. Germline CDR1 reads SQVTM; CDR2 reads ANQGSEA.

The chain couples TRBV7-2 to TRBJ2-5; D is unclear. The end of the DNA fits TRBJ2-1 better, so the J call may be wrong. CDR3 length equals 12 residues. The germline CDR1 and CDR2 sequences are SGHTA and FQGNSA. The CDR3 spells CASSSKIYEQFF. Here the CDR3 DNA reads TGTGCCAGCAGCTCCAAGATTTATGAGCAGTTCTTC.